This TCR beta chain originates from a study of OX40 agonist ivuxolimab in advanced cancers. About the study as a whole: Ivuxolimab was a fully human IgG2 agonistic monoclonal antibody targeting the costimulatory receptor OX40 (CD134). The point of sequencing TCRbeta in the periphery was to test whether ivuxolimab changed TCR sequence diversity and drove clonal T-cell expansion. Prior anti-PD-1, anti-PD-L1 or anti-CTLA-4 therapy was permitted, and checkpoint inhibitors had been received by roughly two fifths of dose-escalation patients. Intravenous ivuxolimab was administered to patients every 2 weeks at six dose levels: 0.01, 0.1, 0.3, 1.5, 3 and 10 mg/kg. Partial responses were achieved by three dose-escalation patients, of whom one had hepatocellular carcinoma and two had cutaneous melanoma. The paper describes the monotherapy dose-escalation part (N of about 57 patients) of the phase I trial of ivuxolimab. Of the 50 to 55 patients in dose escalation, about 20 had hepatocellular carcinoma, some 15 had melanoma, 9 had renal cell carcinoma and 9 had head and neck cancer. A male proportion of nearly 85% and a mean age of roughly 55 years, ranging from 23 to 79, were recorded for the dose-escalation cohort. On the study overall, not on this receptor specifically: Antigen specificity was not determined for the clonally expanded peripheral T cells. Low levels of normalized T-cell clonal expansion were also seen in some nonresponding patients. On average, CD8+ T cells showed more expanded clones than CD4+ T cells after ivuxolimab. In the 0.1-3.0 mg/kg groups, partial responders had among the lowest normalized peripheral clonal expansion, particularly in CD8+ T cells. Clonal expansion of both CD4+ and CD8+ blood T cells was observed from baseline to week 6 at doses 0.1 to 3.0 mg/kg.

This clone has ten or more counts. What antigen it recognizes has not been identified. No clone much larger than this one lies a single base away; base qualities are absent. Trimming removed 4 bases from V and 0 bases from J; the gene matches leave 4 bases unexplained. The CDR3, from cysteine to phenylalanine, totals 15 residues. The retained sequence is limited to the CDR3, 45 bases, with the frame set at the first base. Sequences SGHRS (CDR1) and YFSETQ (CDR2) are obtained from the germline V gene. For sequencing of the TCRbeta CDR3 region, genomic DNA was extracted from the sorted cells. TCRbeta CDR3 regions were sequenced using the immunoSEQ Assay. Sourced from immuneACCESS, this table was stored by TCRdb with only in-frame sequences that have V and J called. A share of the clones is absent; for the studies checked, an unresolved V gene accounts for under half, and the remainder has no known explanation. For this sample the table gives 70,000 to 85,000 clones, of which approximately 95% were detected only once. The ten top clones hold approximately 10% of the sample.

The trial excluded patients who had a history of autoimmune disease or who were on systemic immunosuppression. In every dose cohort, peripheral blood was drawn for TCR sequencing at baseline, cycle 4 day 1, and cycle 7 day 1. The samples were taken from a phase I, first-in-human, multicenter, open-label dose-escalation trial of ivuxolimab. Adults with locally advanced or metastatic melanoma, renal cell, hepatocellular, or head and neck squamous cell carcinoma were enrolled in the trial. CD4+ and CD8+ T cells were sorted separately from peripheral blood before TCR sequencing. The chain links TRBV5-1 with TRBJ2-7; TRBD1 aligns with 10 central bases. This receptor was obtained from an adult with an advanced solid tumor such as melanoma, head and neck, liver or kidney cancer. The sequenced sample was CD4+ or CD8+ T cells sorted from blood, obtained in a trial of the OX40 agonist ivuxolimab. The nucleotide sequence is TGCGCCAGCAGCAGGGACAGGGGCGTCTCCTACGAGCAGTACTTC. Its amino acids are CASSRDRGVSYEQYF.